This record concerns one T cell receptor (beta chain) sequence. The data are from a study of Ad26.COV2.S vaccination and SARS-CoV-2 variants. About the research overall: Dosing was one shot or two shots 56 days apart.

Germline lookup yields CDR1 MNHEY and CDR2 SVGAGI. The J segment lost 5 bases and the V segment lost 6 bases, leaving 5 bases of the junction unmatched. The CDR3 sequence is 15 residues long. Sequencing used immunoSEQ multiplex PCR; TCRdb keeps in-frame clones, though not all of them. In the table there are about 320,000 clones, about 90% of which are singletons. Treatment noted: about 20 received Ad26.COV2.S at low or high dose, single or two shots; 5 received placebo; per-sample allocation not given. Material that was analyzed had been drawn on day 63 after the first vaccine or placebo injection. A Boston donor was an adult aged 18-55 years.

This receptor was obtained from a person between 18 and 60 years old who received the Ad26.COV2.S COVID-19 vaccine or a placebo. Sequenced material: peripheral blood, taken in a trial of Ad26.COV2.S vaccine versus placebo. V and J are TRBV6-5 and TRBJ2-3, with 13 bases fitting TRBD2. The CDR3 DNA reads as TGTGCCAGCAGAAGACTAGCGGGAGGCAAAGATACGCAGTATTTT. Amino acids: CASRRLAGGKDTQYF.